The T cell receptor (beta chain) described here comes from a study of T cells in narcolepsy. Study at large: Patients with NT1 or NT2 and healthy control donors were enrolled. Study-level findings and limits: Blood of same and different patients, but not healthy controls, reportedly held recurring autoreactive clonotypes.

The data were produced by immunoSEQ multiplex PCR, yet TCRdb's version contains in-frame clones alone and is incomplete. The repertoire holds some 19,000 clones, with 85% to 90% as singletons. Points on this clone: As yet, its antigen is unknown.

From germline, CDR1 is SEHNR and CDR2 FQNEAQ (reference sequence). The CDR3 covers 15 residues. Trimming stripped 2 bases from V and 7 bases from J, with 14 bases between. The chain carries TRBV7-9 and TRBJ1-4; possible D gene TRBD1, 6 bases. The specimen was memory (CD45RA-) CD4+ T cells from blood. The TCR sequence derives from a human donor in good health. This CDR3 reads CASSLFTGMGEKLFF. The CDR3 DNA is TGTGCCAGCAGCTTATTTACAGGGATGGGTGAAAAACTGTTTTTT.